These T cell receptor beta chains were read from a single sample in a study of CD8 T cells in Susac syndrome. TCRdb itself ran the immunoSEQ multiplex PCR reads through MiXCR, one entry per CDR3 protein. This sample has some 180,000 distinct CDR3 sequences, with 91% found just once. Sequencing used CD4+ T cells from PBMCs. The source is a human donor with Susac syndrome. CDR3s include the opening cysteine and the closing phenylalanine or tryptophan. A D gene is named only where the DNA matches it firmly. Size is stated for part of the rows, as once, few or many counts, or as a class when the clone is expanded.

>TRBD2|TRBJ2-1|TRBV6-5|-
TGTGCCACGAAACTAGCGGGAGCCCATGAGCAGTTCTTC
CATKLAGAHEQFF
>-|TRBJ1-3|TRBV14|-
TGTGCCAGCAGACTGGACGGGGACTCTGGAAACACCATATATTTT
CASRLDGDSGNTIYF
>TRBD1|TRBJ2-7|TRBV12-3/TRBV12-4|-
TGTGCCAGCAGCTGGGACAGGAAGTACGAGCAGTACTTC
CASSWDRKYEQYF
>-|TRBJ1-2|TRBV6-5|-
TGTGCCAGCACCTGGGGGAGGTACTACACCTTC
CASTWGRYYTF
>-|TRBJ1-1|TRBV6-5|-
TGTGCCAGCAGCCCTCGGTTAGTGGAGAACACTGAAGCTTTCTTT
CASSPRLVENTEAFF
>-|TRBJ2-2|TRBV4-1|-
TGCGCCAGCAGCCAAGATTCGGAGGGGCTAGTAAACACCGGGGAGCTGTTTTTT
CASSQDSEGLVNTGELFF
>TRBD2|TRBJ2-3|TRBV7-3|few
TGTGCCAGCAGCTCCGGACTAGCGGGAGACACAGATACGCAGTATTTT
CASSSGLAGDTDTQYF
>TRBD1|TRBJ2-7|TRBV5-1|-
TGCGCCAGCAGCCCGGACAGGGTCCCCTACGAGCAGTACTTC
CASSPDRVPYEQYF
>TRBD1|TRBJ2-5|TRBV28|once
TGTGCCAGCAGTGGGACAGGGGCTGCGTACCAAGAGACCCAGTACTTC
CASSGTGAAYQETQYF
>-|TRBJ2-7|TRBV20-1|-
TGCAGTGCTAGAAGGCCGCTAGTCGCTGAAGGCGAGCAGTACTTC
CSARRPLVAEGEQYF
>TRBD2|TRBJ2-7|TRBV11-2|-
TGTGCCAGCAGCTTAGGGGCCCTAGCGGGAGCACCCTACGAGCAGTACTTC
CASSLGALAGAPYEQYF
>-|TRBJ2-2|TRBV5-4|-
TGTGCCAGCAGCTTGGCGGGCACCGGGGAGCTGTTTTTT
CASSLAGTGELFF
>TRBD2|TRBJ2-1|TRBV30|-
TGTGCCTGGAAATGGAAGGCGGGGGGGAAAAATGAGCAGTTCTTC
CAWKWKAGGKNEQFF
>-|TRBJ1-1|TRBV29-1|-
TGCAGCGTCGTACAGGGTCGTATCACTGAAGCTTTCTTT
CSVVQGRITEAFF
>TRBD2|TRBJ2-1|TRBV9|-
TGTGCCAGCAGCGTAGCGGGACTAGCGGATATTTTCAATGAGCAGTTCTTC
CASSVAGLADIFNEQFF
>TRBD1|TRBJ2-5|TRBV20-1|-
TGCAGTGCAACGGACAGGGGCGAGACCCAGTACTTC
CSATDRGETQYF
>TRBD1|TRBJ1-4|TRBV6-5|-
TGTGCCAGCAAGACAGGGGACGCTAATGAAAAACTGTTTTTT
CASKTGDANEKLFF
>-|TRBJ1-3|TRBV30|-
TGTGCTCGGACGGACTCTGGAAACACCATATATTTT
CARTDSGNTIYF
>TRBD1|TRBJ2-7|TRBV28|-
TGTGCCAGCGAGAGTTCGAGGGACAGGGCGACCTACGAGCAGTACTTC
CASESSRDRATYEQYF
>TRBD2|TRBJ2-1|TRBV20-1|-
TGCAGTGCCCCCCGTAGGACTAGCGGGTACAATGAGCAGTTCTTC
CSAPRRTSGYNEQFF
>-|TRBJ1-1|TRBV7-9|-
TGTGCCAGCAGCTTAAGGGAATCGGGTGAAGCTTTCTTT
CASSLRESGEAFF
>-|TRBJ1-1|TRBV20-1|-
TGCAGTGCAGAAACGGGACGTCAGAACACTGAAGCTTTCTTT
CSAETGRQNTEAFF
>TRBD1|TRBJ2-3|TRBV28|-
TGTGCCAGCAGTTTGATCCAGGGGGCCACAGATACGCAGTATTTT
CASSLIQGATDTQYF
>-|TRBJ1-3|TRBV20-1|-
TGCAGTGCCTCGGGGGGACCCTCATCCTCTGGAAACACCATATATTTT
CSASGGPSSSGNTIYF
>TRBD1|TRBJ1-1|TRBV28|-
TGTGCCAGCATTGCGACAGGGATGGGGGCTTTCTTT
CASIATGMGAFF
>TRBD2|TRBJ2-7|TRBV7-2|-
TGTGCCAGCAGCTCATCTCCAGCGGGAGGGTCCTACGAGCAGTACTTC
CASSSSPAGGSYEQYF
>TRBD1|TRBJ1-1|TRBV7-8|once
TGTGCCAGCAGCCCATACCGACAGGGTTCGAACACTGAAGCTTTCTTT
CASSPYRQGSNTEAFF
>-|TRBJ1-6|TRBV9|-
TGTGCCAGCAGCCCTACAGGGTCTAATTCACCCCTCCACTTT
CASSPTGSNSPLHF
>-|TRBJ2-7|TRBV2|-
TGTGCCAGCACCCAAGTGAAGGGGATAGGCGGCTACGAGCAGTACTTC
CASTQVKGIGGYEQYF
>-|TRBJ1-1|TRBV20-1|-
TGCAGGGGGCAGGGTGGAACTGAAGCTTTCTTT
CRGQGGTEAFF
>TRBD1|TRBJ1-5|TRBV2|-
TGTGCCAGCAGTACCCGGGACAGGGATCAGCCCCAGCATTTT
CASSTRDRDQPQHF
>-|TRBJ2-6|TRBV7-9|-
TGTGCCAGCAGCTCATACCGGTGGGGCGGCTCTGGGGCCAACGTCCTGACTTTC
CASSSYRWGGSGANVLTF
>-|TRBJ2-1|TRBV5-1|-
TGCGCCAGCAGCTTAGGTGCGGGATGGGACAATGAGCAGTTCTTC
CASSLGAGWDNEQFF
>TRBD1|TRBJ1-1|TRBV24-1|-
TGTGCCACCAGTGAATGCCTCCGGGACAGGTACACTGAAGCTTTCTTT
CATSECLRDRYTEAFF
>-|TRBJ1-1|TRBV19|-
TGTGCCAGTCAAAGACAGAACATGAACACTGAAGCTTTCTTT
CASQRQNMNTEAFF
>TRBD1|TRBJ2-7|TRBV3-1|-
TGTGCCAGCAGCCAAGAGTTAAGGGGGACAGGGGACTACGAGCAGTACTTC
CASSQELRGTGDYEQYF
>-|TRBJ2-1|TRBV20-1|-
TGCAGTGCTAGAGGGGGGGCGAGGGTGAATGAGCAGTTCTTC
CSARGGARVNEQFF
>TRBD2|TRBJ2-3|TRBV20-1|-
TGCAGTGCTACGAAACTAGCGGGAGTAGCAGATACGCAGTATTTT
CSATKLAGVADTQYF
>TRBD2|TRBJ2-2|TRBV4-1|-
TGCGCCAGCAGCCAACTAGCGGGGGACACCGGGGAGCTGTTTTTT
CASSQLAGDTGELFF
>TRBD1|TRBJ2-7|TRBV28|-
TGTGCCAGCAGTTCCAGGCCGGGACAGGGGCGGTCTAGCGGGTTATACGAGCAGTACTTC
CASSSRPGQGRSSGLYEQYF
>-|TRBJ2-5|TRBV19|once
TGTGCCAGTAGTATAGACGGGACCCCTAGCCAAGAGACCCAGTACTTC
CASSIDGTPSQETQYF
>-|TRBJ2-1|TRBV5-1|-
TGCGCCAGCAGCTCCATGAAGTCCTACAATGAGCAGTTCTTC
CASSSMKSYNEQFF
>TRBD1|TRBJ2-1|TRBV20-1|-
TGCAGTGCTAAAACCTTTGGACAGGGAGGTAGCCATGAGCAGTTCTTC
CSAKTFGQGGSHEQFF
>TRBD2|TRBJ2-7|TRBV9|-
TGTGCCAGCAGCGTGACTAGCGGGGGGCCCTACGAGCAGTACTTC
CASSVTSGGPYEQYF
>-|TRBJ2-3|TRBV19|once
TGTGCCAGTAGTAGACTACCCACTGGCACCCCAGATACGCAGTATTTT
CASSRLPTGTPDTQYF
>TRBD1|TRBJ1-6|TRBV7-3|-
TGTGCCAGCAGCCAACAGGGGTTGGATAATTCACCCCTCCACTTT
CASSQQGLDNSPLHF
>-|TRBJ2-1|TRBV3-1|-
TGTGCCAGCAGCCAAGGATCCCAGGGAGGGTTCTTC
CASSQGSQGGFF
>-|TRBJ1-3|TRBV6-1|-
TGTGCCACTACTGGACAGCTCTCTGGAAACACCATATATTTT
CATTGQLSGNTIYF
>-|TRBJ2-7|TRBV11-2|-
TGTGCCAGCAGACAAGCTTACGAGCAGTACTTC
CASRQAYEQYF